These 26 T cell receptor beta chains share one sample of origin, sequenced in a study of blood T cells in healthy people across ages (dated by TCRdb to the mid-2010s). Receptors were amplified or captured by 5' RACE. For sequencing, an Illumina HiSeq 2500 was employed. A second 7 to 11 cycle PCR used a sample-barcoded 5' primer and a J-beta primer mix. Clones were called with MiXCR by TCRdb after fastp trimmed the public reads at Q25, and only in-frame beta chains were retained. Each record represents a unique CDR3 protein, reported with the most common genes and DNA among its rows. The sample data list some 1.7 million distinct CDR3 sequences, and roughly 27% of these were observed just once. 7.7% of the sample is held by the ten biggest clonotypes. The specimen sequenced was blood. The receptor source for this set is a woman in her twenties or thirties in good health.

The J gene is TRBJ2-6, the V gene TRBV6-1, with 8 bases aligning to TRBD1. This CDR3 spans 17 amino acids. Germline CDR1 and CDR2: MNHNS and SASEGT. The V segment lost 5 bases and the J segment 0 bases; nucleotides outside the gene matches: 6. CDR3 loop: CASSRTGSYSGANVLTF. The DNA of the CDR3 is TGTGCCAGCAGTAGGACAGGGTCCTACTCTGGGGCCAACGTCCTGACTTTC.

The V and J genes are TRBV7-9 and TRBJ2-2; D remains ambiguous. The CDR3 contains 15 residues. Trimming removed 4 bases at V and 3 bases at J, with 12 bases between. Germline V gene lookup returns CDR1 SEHNR and CDR2 FQNEAQ (reference sequence). The CDR3 protein is CASSSIVRDTGELFF. DNA of the CDR3: TGTGCCAGCAGCTCGATCGTACGGGACACCGGGGAGCTGTTTTTT.

Only a few counts were recorded for this clonotype. The DNA of the CDR3 is TGTGCCATCAGTGCCCCTCCGGACAGCTCCTACGAGCAGTACTTC. It encodes CAISAPPDSSYEQYF. The V call is TRBV10-3, the J call TRBJ2-7; perhaps TRBD1 as D (6 bases). The CDR3 runs 15 residues. Looked up from germline, CDR1 is ENHRY and CDR2 is SYGVKD. V lost 4 bases, J lost 0 bases, and 13 bases lay in between.

The V gene is TRBV7-2, the J gene TRBJ1-4; no clear D. Per the germline V gene, CDR1 is SGHTA and CDR2 is FQGNSA. With 5 bases removed from V and 0 bases from J, the gap between germline ends came to 10 bases. The CDR3 loop spans 15 amino acids. The CDR3 region has the DNA TGTGCCAGCAGCAAACAGCACTCAACTAATGAAAAACTGTTTTTT. It is translated as CASSKQHSTNEKLFF.

The chain recombines TRBV12-3 or TRBV12-4 with TRBJ2-3; 7 bases are a match to TRBD2. The CDR3 has 15 residues. The J segment lost 3 bases and the V segment lost 5 bases, leaving 8 bases of the junction unmatched. The CDR3 protein is CASSPPTSSTDTQYF. The CDR3 DNA sequence: TGTGCCAGCAGTCCGCCGACTAGCTCAACAGATACGCAGTATTTT.

This clonotype was observed a handful of times. This chain uses TRBV12-3 or TRBV12-4 with TRBJ1-5; D ambiguous. The V and J ends lost 6 bases and 0 bases respectively, with 12 bases between them. This CDR3 is 15 amino acids long. The CDR3 here is CASSPDLYSNQPQHF. DNA of the CDR3: TGTGCCAGCAGCCCGGACCTATATAGCAATCAGCCCCAGCATTTT.

This clonotype has more than one count but fewer than ten. V and J are TRBV5-1 and TRBJ1-2; 9 bases are a match to TRBD1. This CDR3 is built from 15 residues. V shed 4 bases, J shed 3 bases, and the junction held 7 bases outside the gene matches. Per the germline V gene, CDR1 is SGHRS and CDR2 is YFSETQ. CDR3 coding DNA: TGCGCCAGCAGCCCGGACAGGGGAGGGGACTATGGCTACACCTTC. Its protein is CASSPDRGGDYGYTF.

This clonotype came up many times. The chain has TRBV3-1 and TRBJ1-2; D gene uncertain. The germline CDR1 and CDR2 sequences are LGHDT and YNNKEL (reference sequence). V lost 4 bases and J 7 bases, leaving 16 bases between the germline ends. The CDR3 loop spans 14 amino acids. DNA of the CDR3: TGTGCCAGCAGCCTAGGAAACCAAGGGAGTGGCTACACCTTC. Encoded protein: CASSLGNQGSGYTF.

This clonotype was observed a few times. The chain has TRBV10-2 and TRBJ1-4; D gene unclear. The CDR3 has 13 amino acids. Germline V gene data show CDR1 as WSHSY and CDR2 as SAAADI. V was clipped by 8 bases and J by 4 bases, with 11 bases between them. This CDR3 reads CASREHLNEKLFF. The DNA for the CDR3 is TGCGCCAGCCGGGAGCACCTTAATGAAAAACTGTTTTTT.

On this clonotype itself: It may be a read error: a sequence one base away is much more abundant. The rearrangement links TRBV20-1 to TRBJ2-7; 10 nucleotides align to TRBD2. Germline CDR1 reads DFQATT; CDR2 reads SNEGSKA (reference sequence). This CDR3 contains 16 residues. Trimming took 1 base from V and 7 from J; bases not matched to a gene: 13. This chain's CDR3 is CSARGGSGRAWNEQYF. In DNA, the CDR3 is TGCAGTGCTAGAGGTGGAAGCGGGAGGGCCTGGAATGAGCAGTACTTC.

The V and J genes are TRBV5-1 and TRBJ2-7; D might be TRBD2 (6 bases). The CDR3 spans 17 residues. Germline V lookup: CDR1 SGHRS, CDR2 YFSETQ. The V and J ends lost 4 bases and 3 bases respectively, with 23 bases between them. Written as DNA, the CDR3 is TGCGCCAGCAGCCTGGGTCTCGGGAGACTAAATTTCTACGAGCAGTACTTC. Its protein is CASSLGLGRLNFYEQYF.

The CDR3 protein is CASSPTQGKGYEQYF. Here the CDR3 DNA reads TGTGCCAGCAGCCCTACGCAGGGGAAGGGCTACGAGCAGTACTTC. The rearrangement joins TRBV28 to TRBJ2-5; TRBD1 is a possible D gene (6 bases). The DNA end lines up better with TRBJ2-7; the J call may be wrong. CDR1 is MDHEN, CDR2 SYDVKM, per germline. The CDR3 has 15 residues.

The chain is built from TRBV13 and TRBJ2-7, with D possibly being TRBD1 (5 bases). This CDR3 has 17 residues. Germline V CDR1 and CDR2: PRHDT, FYEKMQ (reference sequence). The ends were cut back, 2 bases at V and 0 bases at J, with 17 bases in the middle. The CDR3: CASSLNLGRQTSYEQYF. For the CDR3, the DNA is TGTGCCAGCAGCTTAAATCTGGGGCGCCAAACCTCCTACGAGCAGTACTTC.

The V call is TRBV20-1, the J call TRBJ2-5, with D uncertain. V was trimmed by 1 base and J by 11 bases, leaving 11 bases between them. CDR1 and CDR2 from the germline V gene are DFQATT and SNEGSKA (reference sequence). This CDR3 has 11 residues. The CDR3 reads CSARGGIGQYF. The CDR3 DNA follows: TGCAGTGCTAGAGGGGGAATCGGGCAGTACTTC.

This rearrangement joins TRBV7-2 to TRBJ2-3; TRBD2 matches 8 bases. The CDR3 is 16 amino acids. V lost 5 bases and J lost 1; bases outside the gene matches: 8. Per germline, CDR1 SGHTA and CDR2 FQGNSA. The CDR3 DNA sequence: TGTGCCAGCAGCCCCTTACCGCGGGGGGGCACAGATACGCAGTATTTT. Amino acids: CASSPLPRGGTDTQYF.

This clonotype appeared many times. CDR3 DNA sequence: TGCAGCGTCCAAATTAATGAGCAGTTCTTC. Amino acids: CSVQINEQFF. This rearrangement joins TRBV29-1 to TRBJ2-1; no firm D call. Trimming stripped 6 bases from V and 7 bases from J, with 7 bases between. CDR3 length: 10 residues. Germline-derived CDR1 and CDR2 are SQVTM and ANQGSEA.

This clonotype was observed once. This chain connects TRBV12-3 or TRBV12-4 to TRBJ2-1; 11 bases align to TRBD1. This CDR3 contains 15 residues. The J segment lost 7 bases and the V segment lost 8 bases, leaving 10 bases of the junction unmatched. The CDR3 bases are TGTGCCAGCCGCCGGGGGGGACAGGGGGTGAATGAGCAGTTCTTC. It encodes CASRRGGQGVNEQFF.

This clonotype showed up just a few times. This chain uses TRBV10-2 with TRBJ1-4, with D maybe TRBD1 (6 bases). V was cut by 0 bases and J by 5 bases, with 16 bases left in between. This CDR3 is 17 amino acids long. CDR1 and CDR2 (germline): WSHSY, SAAADI. CDR3 nucleotides: TGCGCCAGCAGTGAGTCTGGTACAGGGATGCCCAATGAAAAACTGTTTTTT. This translates into CASSESGTGMPNEKLFF.

There are a few counts of this clonotype. The chain joins TRBV11-3 to TRBJ2-5, with D possibly matching TRBD2 (5 bases). The CDR3 length is 12 residues. Trimming removed 2 bases from V and 11 bases from J, with 12 bases in between. In germline, CDR1 is SGHNT, CDR2 YENEEA. The CDR3 loop is CASSLHGNEQYF. The CDR3 DNA reads as TGTGCCAGCAGCTTACACGGGAATGAGCAGTACTTC.

The chain has TRBV12-3 or TRBV12-4 and TRBJ2-2, with TRBD1 identical over 11 bases. CDR3 length: 15 residues. V shed 7 bases, J shed 4 bases, and the junction held 5 bases outside the gene matches. The CDR3 DNA is TGTGCCAGCACCTGGACAGGGGGCGGCACCGGGGAGCTGTTTTTT. Translation gives CASTWTGGGTGELFF.

V gene TRBV20-1 combines with J gene TRBJ1-2; 12 nucleotides agree with TRBD1. CDR3 length equals 13 residues. Per the germline V gene, CDR1 is DFQATT and CDR2 is SNEGSKA (reference sequence). V lost 4 bases to trimming and J lost 8 bases; unmatched junction nucleotides: 5. CDR3: CSAKKGQGAGYTF. The CDR3 nucleotides are TGCAGTGCTAAAAAGGGACAGGGGGCGGGCTACACCTTC.

The gene calls are TRBV28 and TRBJ1-5; D is possibly TRBD1 (5 bases). The CDR3 length is 14 residues. The germline gives CDR1 MDHEN, CDR2 SYDVKM. V was cut by 6 bases and J by 5 bases, with 14 bases left in between. The CDR3 spells CASRLGGGHQPQHF. The CDR3 DNA reads TGTGCCAGCAGGTTAGGTGGGGGACATCAGCCCCAGCATTTT.

V gene TRBV5-5 combines with J gene TRBJ1-3; D is unresolved. CDR3 length: 14 residues. With 1 base removed from V and 0 bases from J, the gap between germline ends came to 5 bases. CDR1 SGHKS and CDR2 YYEKEE come from the germline V gene (reference sequence). In DNA, the CDR3 is TGTGCCAGCAGCTTGATGTCCTCTGGAAACACCATATATTTT. Translation gives CASSLMSSGNTIYF.

This clonotype was seen only a few times. This clone may be a read error of a much larger clone one base away. The chain carries TRBV29-1 and TRBJ2-5, with D possibly matching TRBD2 (6 bases). The CDR3 loop spans 12 amino acids. Deletions cut 5 bases from V and 6 bases from J, with 13 bases between. Germline lookup yields CDR1 SQVTM and CDR2 ANQGSEA. The chain's CDR3 is CSVYSGRKTQYF. For the CDR3, the DNA is TGCAGCGTTTATAGCGGTCGGAAGACCCAGTACTTC.

This CDR3 reads CASRPTIMSGRATNEKLFF. The CDR3 DNA reads as TGCGCCAGCAGACCAACCATTATGTCTGGACGTGCAACTAATGAAAAACTGTTTTTT. V gene TRBV4-1 combines with J gene TRBJ1-4; D not certain. Germline V gene sequence: CDR1 MGHRA, CDR2 YSYEKL. The CDR3 sequence is 19 residues long. Trimming stripped 6 bases from V and 0 bases from J, with 23 bases between.

A remark on this clonotype: The junction differs from germline at one of its ends, possibly a read error. The chain joins TRBV5-1 to TRBJ2-1; 7 nucleotides agree with TRBD1. Germline V CDR1 and CDR2: SGHRS, YFSETQ. This CDR3 spans 16 amino acids. CDR3 amino acids: CASSSSNRGRIDERFF. For the CDR3, the DNA is TGCGCCAGCAGCTCAAGCAACAGGGGCCGCATCGATGAGCGGTTCTTC. Full variable domain (rest looked up from reference TRBV5-1 and TRBJ2-1): KAGVTQTPRYLIKTRGQQVTLSCSPISGHRSVSWYQQTPGQGLQFLFEYFSETQRNKGNFPGRFSGRQFSNSRSEMNVSTLELGDSALYLCASSSSNRGRIDERFFGPGTRLTVL.